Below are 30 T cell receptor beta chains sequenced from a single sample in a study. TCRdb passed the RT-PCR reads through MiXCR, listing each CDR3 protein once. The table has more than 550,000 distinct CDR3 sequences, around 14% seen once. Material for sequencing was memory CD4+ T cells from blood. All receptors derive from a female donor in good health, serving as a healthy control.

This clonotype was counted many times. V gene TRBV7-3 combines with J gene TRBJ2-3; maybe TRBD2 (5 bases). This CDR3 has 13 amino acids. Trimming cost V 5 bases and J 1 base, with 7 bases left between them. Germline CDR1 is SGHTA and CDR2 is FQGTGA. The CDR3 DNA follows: TGTGCCAGCAGCCCCGGGGGCACAGATACGCAGTATTTT. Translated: CASSPGGTDTQYF.

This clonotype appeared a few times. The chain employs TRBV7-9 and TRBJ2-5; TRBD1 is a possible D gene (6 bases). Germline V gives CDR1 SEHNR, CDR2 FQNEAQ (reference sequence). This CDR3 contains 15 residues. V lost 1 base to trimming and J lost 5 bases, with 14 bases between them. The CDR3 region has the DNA TGTGCCAGCAGCTTAGTTTCAGGGGTTGTGGAGACCCAGTACTTC. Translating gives CASSLVSGVVETQYF.

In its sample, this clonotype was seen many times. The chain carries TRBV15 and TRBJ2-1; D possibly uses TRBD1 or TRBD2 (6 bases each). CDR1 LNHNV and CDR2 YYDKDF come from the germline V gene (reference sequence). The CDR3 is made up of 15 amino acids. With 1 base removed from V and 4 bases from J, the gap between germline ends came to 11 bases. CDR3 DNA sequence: TGTGCCACCAGCAGAGCCGCGGGACATTACAATGAGCAGTTCTTC. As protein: CATSRAAGHYNEQFF.

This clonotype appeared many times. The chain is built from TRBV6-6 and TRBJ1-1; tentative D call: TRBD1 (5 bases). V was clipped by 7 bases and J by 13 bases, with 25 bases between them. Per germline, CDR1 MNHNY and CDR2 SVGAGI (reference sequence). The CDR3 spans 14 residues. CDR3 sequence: CASTPIQGGEVGFF. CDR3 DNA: TGTGCCAGCACCCCAATCCAGGGCGGGGAGGTTGGTTTCTTT.

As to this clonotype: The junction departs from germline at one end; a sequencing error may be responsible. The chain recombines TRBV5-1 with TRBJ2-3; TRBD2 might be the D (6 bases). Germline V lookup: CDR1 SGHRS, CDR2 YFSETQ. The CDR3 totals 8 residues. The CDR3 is CASSLGGF. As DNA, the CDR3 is TGTGCCAGCAGCTTGGGAGGCTTT.

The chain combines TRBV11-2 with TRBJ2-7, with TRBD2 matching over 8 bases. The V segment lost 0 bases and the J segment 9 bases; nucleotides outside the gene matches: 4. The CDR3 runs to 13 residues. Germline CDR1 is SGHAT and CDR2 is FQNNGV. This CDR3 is CASSLDRGGRQYF. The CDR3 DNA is TGTGCCAGCAGCTTAGACCGGGGGGGTAGGCAGTACTTC.

CDR3 in amino acids: CSARKTVSSYEQYF. The CDR3 nucleotides are TGCAGTGCTAGGAAGACCGTGAGCTCCTACGAGCAGTACTTC. The gene calls are TRBV20-1 and TRBJ2-7; D is uncertain. The length of the CDR3 is 14 residues. Trimming pared 3 bases from V and 0 bases from J, leaving 12 bases between. Per germline, CDR1 DFQATT and CDR2 SNEGSKA (reference sequence).

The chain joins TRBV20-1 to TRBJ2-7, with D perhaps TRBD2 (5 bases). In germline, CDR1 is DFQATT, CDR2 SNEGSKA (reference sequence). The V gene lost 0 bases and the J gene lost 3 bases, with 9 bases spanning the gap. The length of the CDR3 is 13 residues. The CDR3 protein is CSARDGGGYEQYF. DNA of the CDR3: TGCAGTGCTAGAGATGGTGGAGGCTACGAGCAGTACTTC.

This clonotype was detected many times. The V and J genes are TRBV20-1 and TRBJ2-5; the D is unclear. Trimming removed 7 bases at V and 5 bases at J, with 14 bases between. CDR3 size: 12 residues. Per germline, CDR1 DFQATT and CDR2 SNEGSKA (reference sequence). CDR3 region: CSGRRGGETQYF. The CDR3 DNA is TGCAGTGGAAGGAGAGGTGGGGAGACCCAGTACTTC.

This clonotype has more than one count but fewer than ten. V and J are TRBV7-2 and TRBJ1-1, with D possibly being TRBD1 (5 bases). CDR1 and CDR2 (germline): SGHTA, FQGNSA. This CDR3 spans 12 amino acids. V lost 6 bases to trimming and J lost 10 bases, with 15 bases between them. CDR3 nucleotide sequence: TGTGCCAGCAGTTTGGGGGGTGCGGGAGCTTTCTTT. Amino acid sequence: CASSLGGAGAFF.

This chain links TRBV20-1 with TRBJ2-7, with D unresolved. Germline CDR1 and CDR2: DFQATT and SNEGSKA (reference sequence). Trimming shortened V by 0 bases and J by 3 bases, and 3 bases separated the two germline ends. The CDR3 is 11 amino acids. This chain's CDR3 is CSARDDYEQYF. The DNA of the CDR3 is TGCAGTGCTAGAGACGACTACGAGCAGTACTTC.

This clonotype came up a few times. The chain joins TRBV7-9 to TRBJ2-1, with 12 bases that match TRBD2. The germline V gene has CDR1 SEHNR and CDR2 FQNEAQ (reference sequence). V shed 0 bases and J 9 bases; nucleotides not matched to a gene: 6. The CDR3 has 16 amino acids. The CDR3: CASSLAASGRAGEQFF. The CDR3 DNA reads TGTGCCAGCAGCTTAGCGGCTAGCGGGAGGGCCGGTGAGCAGTTCTTC.

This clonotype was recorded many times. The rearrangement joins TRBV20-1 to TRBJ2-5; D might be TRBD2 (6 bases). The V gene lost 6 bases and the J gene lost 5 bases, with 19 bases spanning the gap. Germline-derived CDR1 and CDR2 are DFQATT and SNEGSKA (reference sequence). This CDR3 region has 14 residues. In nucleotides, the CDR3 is TGCAGTGCGCCCAACTTGTACCGGGAGGAGACCCAGTACTTC. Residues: CSAPNLYREETQYF.

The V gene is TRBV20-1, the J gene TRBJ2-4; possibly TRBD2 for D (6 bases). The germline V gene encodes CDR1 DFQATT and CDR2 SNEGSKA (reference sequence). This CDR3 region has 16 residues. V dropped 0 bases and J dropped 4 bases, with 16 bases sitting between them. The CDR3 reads CSARDLGRRGKNIQYF. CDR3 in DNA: TGCAGTGCTAGAGATCTGGGCAGACGGGGGAAAAACATTCAGTACTTC.

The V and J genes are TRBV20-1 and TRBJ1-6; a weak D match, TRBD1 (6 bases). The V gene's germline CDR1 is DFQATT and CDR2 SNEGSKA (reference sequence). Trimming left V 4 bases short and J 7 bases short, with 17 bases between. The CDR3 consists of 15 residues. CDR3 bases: TGCAGTGCTATGAAAGGGGGTTTTGGAAATTCACCCCTCCACTTT. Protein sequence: CSAMKGGFGNSPLHF.

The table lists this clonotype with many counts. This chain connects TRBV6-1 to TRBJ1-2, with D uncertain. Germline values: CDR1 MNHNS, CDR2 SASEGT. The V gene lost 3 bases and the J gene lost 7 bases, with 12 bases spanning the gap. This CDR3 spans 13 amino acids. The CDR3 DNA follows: TGTGCCAGCAGTGATAACAGTTATGGTGGCTACACCTTC. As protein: CASSDNSYGGYTF.

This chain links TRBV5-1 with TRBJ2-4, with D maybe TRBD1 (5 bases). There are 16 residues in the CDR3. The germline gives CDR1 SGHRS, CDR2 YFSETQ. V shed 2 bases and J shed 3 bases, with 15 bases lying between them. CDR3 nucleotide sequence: TGCGCCAGCAGCTTAACGGCAGGGATTGGCAAAAACATTCAGTACTTC. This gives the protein CASSLTAGIGKNIQYF.

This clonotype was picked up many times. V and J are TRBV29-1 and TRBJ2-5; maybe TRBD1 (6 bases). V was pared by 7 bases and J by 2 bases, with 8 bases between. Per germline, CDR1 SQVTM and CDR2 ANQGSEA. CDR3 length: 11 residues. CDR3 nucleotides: TGCAGCGCCGGACAGCAAGAGACCCAGTACTTC. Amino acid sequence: CSAGQQETQYF.

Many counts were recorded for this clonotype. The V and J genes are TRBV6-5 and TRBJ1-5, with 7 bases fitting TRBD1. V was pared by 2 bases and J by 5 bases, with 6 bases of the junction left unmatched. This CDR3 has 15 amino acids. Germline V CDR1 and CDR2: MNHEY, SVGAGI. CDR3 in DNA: TGTGCCAGCAGTTACACCTCCGGGACAGATCAGCCCCAGCATTTT. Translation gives CASSYTSGTDQPQHF.

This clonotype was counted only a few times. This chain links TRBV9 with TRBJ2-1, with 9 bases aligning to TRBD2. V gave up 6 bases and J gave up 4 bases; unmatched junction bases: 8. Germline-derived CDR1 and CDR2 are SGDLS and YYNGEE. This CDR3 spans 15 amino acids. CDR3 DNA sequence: TGTGCCAGCACCAAAGGACTAGCGCATTACAATGAGCAGTTCTTC. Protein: CASTKGLAHYNEQFF. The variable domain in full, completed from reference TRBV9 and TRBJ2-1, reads DSGVTQTPKHLITATGQRVTLRCSPRSGDLSVYWYQQSLDQGLQFLIQYYNGEERAKGNILERFSAQQFPDLHSELNLSSLELGDSALYFCASTKGLAHYNEQFFGPGTRLTVL.

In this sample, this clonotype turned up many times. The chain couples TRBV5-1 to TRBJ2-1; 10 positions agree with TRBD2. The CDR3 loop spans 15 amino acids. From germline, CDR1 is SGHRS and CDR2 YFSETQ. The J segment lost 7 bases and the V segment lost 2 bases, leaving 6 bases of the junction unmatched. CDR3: CASSFLAGDNNEQFF. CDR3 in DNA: TGCGCCAGCAGCTTCCTAGCGGGAGATAATAATGAGCAGTTCTTC.

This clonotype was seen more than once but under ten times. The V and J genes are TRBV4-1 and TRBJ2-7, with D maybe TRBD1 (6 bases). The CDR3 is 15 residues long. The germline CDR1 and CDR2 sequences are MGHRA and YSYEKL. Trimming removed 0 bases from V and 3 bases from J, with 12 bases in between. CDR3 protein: CASSQEYGTSYEQYF. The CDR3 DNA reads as TGCGCCAGCAGCCAAGAGTACGGGACAAGCTACGAGCAGTACTTC.

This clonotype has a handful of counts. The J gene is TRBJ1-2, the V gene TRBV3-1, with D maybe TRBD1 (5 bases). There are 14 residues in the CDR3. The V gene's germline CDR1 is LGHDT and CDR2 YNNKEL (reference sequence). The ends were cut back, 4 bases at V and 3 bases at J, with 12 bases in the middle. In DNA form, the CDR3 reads TGTGCCAGCAGCCCGCGACAGTTTGACTATGGCTACACCTTC. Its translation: CASSPRQFDYGYTF.

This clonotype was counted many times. CDR3 region: CSVFQGPHNTEAFF. CDR3 coding DNA: TGCAGCGTTTTTCAGGGGCCTCATAACACTGAAGCTTTCTTT. The chain couples TRBV29-1 to TRBJ1-1; TRBD1 is a possible D gene (6 bases). Per the germline V gene, CDR1 is SQVTM and CDR2 is ANQGSEA. The V and J ends lost 5 bases and 2 bases respectively, with 15 bases between them. CDR3 length: 14 amino acids.

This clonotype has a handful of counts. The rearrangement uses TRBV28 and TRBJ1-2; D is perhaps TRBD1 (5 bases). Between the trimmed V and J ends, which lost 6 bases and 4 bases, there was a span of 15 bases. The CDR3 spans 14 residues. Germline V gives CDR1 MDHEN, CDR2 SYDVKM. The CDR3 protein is CASRYDRTSYGYTF. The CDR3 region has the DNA TGTGCCAGCAGGTACGACAGAACCAGCTATGGCTACACCTTC.

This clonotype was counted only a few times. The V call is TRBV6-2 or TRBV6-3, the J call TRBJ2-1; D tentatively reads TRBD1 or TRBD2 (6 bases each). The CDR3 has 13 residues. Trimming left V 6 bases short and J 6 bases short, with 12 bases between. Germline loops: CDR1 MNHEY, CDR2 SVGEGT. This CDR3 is CASSPGGLNEQFF. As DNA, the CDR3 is TGTGCCAGCAGCCCTGGGGGGCTCAATGAGCAGTTCTTC.

In DNA, the CDR3 is TGCAGTGCTCGGACTAGCGGGCCAACGGGTGAGCAGTTCTTC. It encodes CSARTSGPTGEQFF. The chain couples TRBV20-1 to TRBJ2-1; 11 bases line up with TRBD2. The CDR3 length is 14 residues. Germline-derived CDR1 and CDR2 are DFQATT and SNEGSKA (reference sequence). V shed 5 bases, J shed 9 bases, and the junction held 9 bases outside the gene matches.

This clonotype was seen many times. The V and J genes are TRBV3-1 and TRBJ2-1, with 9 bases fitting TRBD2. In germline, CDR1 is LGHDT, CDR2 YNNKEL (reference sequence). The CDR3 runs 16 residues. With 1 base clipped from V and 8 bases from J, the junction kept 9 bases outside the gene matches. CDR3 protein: CASSQGVAGVWDEQFF. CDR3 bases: TGTGCCAGCAGCCAAGGGGTAGCGGGAGTTTGGGATGAGCAGTTCTTC.

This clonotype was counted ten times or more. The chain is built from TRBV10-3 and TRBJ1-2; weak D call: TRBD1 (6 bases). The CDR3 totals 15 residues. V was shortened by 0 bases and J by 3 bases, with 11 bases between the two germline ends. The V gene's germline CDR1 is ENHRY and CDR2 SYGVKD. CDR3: CAISESVRGDYGYTF. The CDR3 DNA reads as TGTGCCATCAGTGAGTCTGTCAGGGGTGACTATGGCTACACCTTC.

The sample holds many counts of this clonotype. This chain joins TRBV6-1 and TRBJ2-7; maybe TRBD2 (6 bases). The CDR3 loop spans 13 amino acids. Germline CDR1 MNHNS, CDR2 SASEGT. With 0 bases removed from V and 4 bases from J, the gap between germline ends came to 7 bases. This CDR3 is CASSEAEGYEQYF. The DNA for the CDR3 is TGTGCCAGCAGTGAAGCGGAGGGGTACGAGCAGTACTTC.